This note documents a single T cell receptor (beta chain) sequence. The same CDR3 can be traced to other DNA sequences in this sample. The data originate from a study of shared clonotypes between healthy human individuals. This table comes from immunoSEQ multiplex PCR, and its TCRdb copy is limited to in-frame clones, with some not included. This table has approximately 2,300,000 clones, 85% to 95% appearing once. In germline, CDR1 is SGHRS, CDR2 YFSETQ. With 2 bases removed from V and 0 bases from J, the gap between germline ends came to 9 bases. This CDR3 has 14 residues. The receptor comes from a man aged 18 to 30 in good health. Some clones in this sample may be carry-over from other donors' samples. This chain links TRBV5-1 with TRBJ2-7; the D gene is possibly TRBD1 (6 bases). Sequencing input: naive CD4+ T cells from PBMCs. Subset denoted: CD45RA+ positively selected. CDR3 bases: TGCGCCAGCAGCTTAACAGGGAGCTCCTACGAGCAGTACTTC. Translating it yields CASSLTGSSYEQYF.